The rows below give T cell receptor beta chains drawn from one sample of a study of cytomegalovirus exposure and HLA in healthy donors. The method was immunoSEQ multiplex PCR; TCRdb's version includes in-frame clones alone and lacks a portion of them. The sample includes about 56,000 clones, over 85% of them seen just once. Material for sequencing was PBMCs. The origin of the receptors is a man aged 18-30 years in good health and CMV-seronegative. Each CDR3 is given with its conserved first and last residue. Size values are once, few and many counts, or a class for expanded clones, and some rows have none.

size	V	CDR3
NA	TRBV7-2	CASSPGVAGVGTQYF
NA	TRBV4-3	CASSQGASESTDTQYF
NA	TRBV27	CASSSVTGWSSGANVLTF
NA	TRBV5-5	CASSKQGMNTEAFF
once	TRBV7-3	CASSATGGFNEKLFF
NA	TRBV9	CASSARDRGDIQYF
NA	TRBV25-1	CASSERGSYEQYF
NA	TRBV7-3	CASSLRQGLQETQYF
NA	TRBV7-2	CASNRDRGTDTQYF
NA	TRBV27	CASSAGLAPEQFF
NA	TRBV28	CASSRRDPGPYGYTF
NA	TRBV5-1	CASSLRGNLETQYF
NA	TRBV10-3	CAISEGAGGSYNEQFF
NA	TRBV19	CATQGALYEQYF
NA	TRBV6-1	CASSPGLANGELFF
NA	TRBV5-6	CASSFTGGWSGTEAFF
NA	TRBV7-9	CASSPPTSGSLDEQYF
NA	TRBV5-4	CASSPGTGRVSYGYTF
NA	TRBV28	CASRLAGEHEQYF
NA	TRBV19	CASSDGQGAGDTQYF